A selection of T cell receptor beta chains follows, all from one sample in a study of T cell repertoires in cytomegalovirus infection. TCRdb fed the reads into MiXCR, producing one record per CDR3 protein. The data contain fewer than 1,000,000 distinct CDR3 sequences, approximately 33% of them seen just once; the ten biggest clones take up roughly 13%. The antigens of these receptors remain unknown. The sequencing used cultured CD8+ T cells from PBMCs, collected from culture after CMV antigen stimulation. The receptors come from a human donor in good health (CMV status not recorded). Some clones in this sample may be carry-over from other donors' samples. Each CDR3 is given with its conserved first and last residue. The D gene is left open where the match is weak. Rows may omit the clone size; those that give it use once, few, many or a size class.

V gene	clone size	D gene	J gene	CDR3 DNA	CDR3 protein
TRBV4-3	-	-	TRBJ1-1	TGCGCCAGCAGCCAAGATTGGAAGACGAGCACTGAAGCTTTCTTT	CASSQDWKTSTEAFF
TRBV20-1	-	TRBD2	TRBJ2-7	TGCAGTGCTAGAGATACCAGCGGGGGGCGATCCTACGAGCAGTACTTC	CSARDTSGGRSYEQYF
TRBV27	few	-	TRBJ1-1	TGTGCCAGCAGTTGGGTCGCCCAGGGGACGAGTACTGAAGCTTTCTTT	CASSWVAQGTSTEAFF
TRBV12-3/TRBV12-4	many	-	TRBJ1-1	TGTGCCAGCAGTTTAGCGGTGTCAGTCGAAGCTTTCTTT	CASSLAVSVEAFF
TRBV7-9	-	-	TRBJ2-7	TGTGCCAGCAGCTTCGGCGGGGCTTACCTCTACGAGCAGTACTTC	CASSFGGAYLYEQYF
TRBV4-1	once	-	TRBJ2-1	TGCGCCAGCAGCCAAGCTCGGGAAACGTGGGGCAATGAGCAGTTCTTC	CASSQARETWGNEQFF
TRBV15	-	-	TRBJ1-1	TGTGCCACCAGCAGCGAGACCTGGGGGGCGCCTGAAGCTTTCTTT	CATSSETWGAPEAFF
TRBV28	many	-	TRBJ1-2	TGTGCCAGCAGTCCCAGTCGAAGGGAGGCTAATGGCTACACCTTC	CASSPSRREANGYTF
TRBV12-3/TRBV12-4	-	-	TRBJ1-1	TGTGCCAGCAGTTGGAATGCGAACACTGAAGCTTTCTTT	CASSWNANTEAFF
TRBV20-1	-	-	TRBJ1-1	TGCAGTGCTAGAGATATCAGGGAGCCTCGAATGAACACTGAAGCTTTCTTT	CSARDIREPRMNTEAFF
TRBV19	-	TRBD1	TRBJ1-2	TGTGCCAGTAGTATTGGGGACAGCCGTCTGGGCTACACCTTC	CASSIGDSRLGYTF
TRBV12-5	many	TRBD1	TRBJ2-5	TGTGCTAGTGGTATATGGACAGGGGGCGTGGAGACCCAGTACTTC	CASGIWTGGVETQYF
TRBV10-3	once	-	TRBJ2-5	TGTGCCATCAGTGAGGAAATTAAAGAGACCCAGTACTTC	CAISEEIKETQYF
TRBV7-9	few	-	TRBJ2-3	TGTGCCAGCAGCCCCTCGGGTGGAGGGGCCACAGATACGCAGTATTTT	CASSPSGGGATDTQYF
TRBV7-8	many	-	TRBJ2-1	TGTGCCAGCAGCTTAGTCTCGGGGTCCTACAATGAGCAGTTCTTC	CASSLVSGSYNEQFF
TRBV27	-	TRBD2	TRBJ2-1	TGTGCCAGCAGGACTAGCGGGGCAATCATCCACAATGAGCAGTTCTTC	CASRTSGAIIHNEQFF
TRBV27	-	TRBD2	TRBJ2-3	TGTGCCAGCAGTTCGACTAGCGCCTCAACGCAGTATTTT	CASSSTSASTQYF
TRBV7-9	-	-	TRBJ1-1	TGTGCCAGCCCCGGCATGAACACTGAAGCTTTCTTT	CASPGMNTEAFF
TRBV29-1	few	TRBD1	TRBJ2-3	TGCAGCACAGGGGGCCGCACAGATACGCAGTATTTT	CSTGGRTDTQYF
TRBV11-3	many	-	TRBJ2-1	TGTGCCAGCAGTCAAACTGGATACAATGAGCAGTTCTTC	CASSQTGYNEQFF
TRBV2	-	TRBD1	TRBJ1-2	TGTGCCACCTATTCCGGGACAGTCGGTGGCTACACCTTC	CATYSGTVGGYTF
TRBV19	few	TRBD1	TRBJ2-1	TGTGCCAGTAGTACGGGACAGGGAAACAATGAGCAGTTCTTC	CASSTGQGNNEQFF
TRBV11-2	-	-	TRBJ2-3	TGTGCCAGCAGCATCAGTGGGGGCAGCGGGGATACGCAGTATTTT	CASSISGGSGDTQYF
TRBV4-3	few	-	TRBJ1-2	TGCGCCAGCAGCCAAGAAACCGGGTCGAGAGGCTACACCTTC	CASSQETGSRGYTF
TRBV29-1	few	-	TRBJ1-2	TGCAGCGTTGAAAACTATGGCTACACCTTC	CSVENYGYTF
TRBV6-6	-	-	TRBJ2-1	TGTGCCAGCAGTTATCCGGGGTTACGGAATGAGCAGTTCTTC	CASSYPGLRNEQFF
TRBV7-2	many	TRBD1	TRBJ1-1	TGTGCCAGCAGCCGAGGACAGGGCTGGGCTGAAGCTTTCTTT	CASSRGQGWAEAFF
TRBV6-1	-	-	TRBJ2-5	TGTGCCAGCACCATAGGGGGGGGCTGGGAGACCCAGTACTTC	CASTIGGGWETQYF
TRBV19	-	-	TRBJ2-2	TGTGCCAGTAGAATCCCCTACACCGGGGAGCTGTTTTTT	CASRIPYTGELFF
TRBV27	once	-	TRBJ2-1	TGTGCCACCCTGGGGGGGCCCGCCGAGCACAATGAGCAGTTCTTC	CATLGGPAEHNEQFF
TRBV27	-	TRBD2	TRBJ2-3	TGTGCCAGCAGTTTCGGGAGGGGGGTAGATACGCAGTATTTT	CASSFGRGVDTQYF
TRBV28	few	-	TRBJ2-5	TGTGCCAGCAGTCCGATGGACACCCAAGAGACCCAGTACTTC	CASSPMDTQETQYF
TRBV20-1	-	-	TRBJ1-1	TGCAGTGCTAGAGATCTGGGGCTTGAAGCTTTCTTT	CSARDLGLEAFF
TRBV19	-	-	TRBJ1-6	TGTGCCAGTAGTCCGCTCCGGGACGGCCTCTATAATTCACCCCTCCACTTT	CASSPLRDGLYNSPLHF
TRBV7-9	many	-	TRBJ2-1	TGTGCCAGCAGCTTAATCCAGGCCTCCAACAATGAGCAGTTCTTC	CASSLIQASNNEQFF
TRBV19	-	TRBD1	TRBJ1-1	TGTGCCAGTAGGGGGACAGGAATCACTGAAGCTTTCTTT	CASRGTGITEAFF
TRBV4-3	-	-	TRBJ1-1	TGCGCCAGCAGCCAAGATGAGGGTTTTTTACCTGGGCAAGCTTTCTTT	CASSQDEGFLPGQAFF
TRBV7-6	-	-	TRBJ2-2	TGTGCCAGCAGCTTAGCAAAGGTCATGTCGGGCACCGGGGAGCTGTTTTTT	CASSLAKVMSGTGELFF
TRBV15	-	-	TRBJ1-3	TGTGCCACCAGCAGTGACTTCGTAGAGTGGGACGGAGGAAACACCATATATTTT	CATSSDFVEWDGGNTIYF
TRBV4-1	few	-	TRBJ1-2	TGCGCCAGCAGCCAAGATTCTGGGGGCTACTATGGCTACACCTTC	CASSQDSGGYYGYTF
TRBV4-1	-	TRBD1	TRBJ2-1	TGCGCCAGCAGCCAATTCGGGCGGGGACAGGGGTACAATGAGCAGTTCTTC	CASSQFGRGQGYNEQFF
TRBV2	-	-	TRBJ1-1	TGTGCCAGCAGTGAACTAGCCAGGATGAACACTGAAGCTTTCTTT	CASSELARMNTEAFF
TRBV6-1	few	TRBD1	TRBJ2-1	TGTGCCAGCAGCGTAGGGACAGGGGATAGCTACAATGAGCAGTTCTTC	CASSVGTGDSYNEQFF
TRBV20-1	-	TRBD1	TRBJ2-7	TGCAGTGCACGGACAGGGGGATGGGGCTACGAGCAGTACTTC	CSARTGGWGYEQYF
TRBV7-4	-	-	TRBJ2-6	TGTGCCAACAGACCTGAGCGGTCTGGGGCCAACGTCCTGACTTTC	CANRPERSGANVLTF
TRBV12-5	-	TRBD2	TRBJ2-1	TGTGCTAGTGGTTTCCAGACTAGCGGGGGGGCACACGAGCAGTTCTTC	CASGFQTSGGAHEQFF